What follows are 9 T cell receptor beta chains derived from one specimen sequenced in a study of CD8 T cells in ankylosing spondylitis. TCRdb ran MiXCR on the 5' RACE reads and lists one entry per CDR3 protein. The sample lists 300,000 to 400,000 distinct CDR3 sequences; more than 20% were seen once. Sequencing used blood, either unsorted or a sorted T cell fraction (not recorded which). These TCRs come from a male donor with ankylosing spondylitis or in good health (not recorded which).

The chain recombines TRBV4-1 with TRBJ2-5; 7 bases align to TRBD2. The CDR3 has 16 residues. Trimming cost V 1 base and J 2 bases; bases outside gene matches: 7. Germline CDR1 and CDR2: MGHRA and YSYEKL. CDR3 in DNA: TGCGCCAGCAGCCAAGTGCTGGGAGGGATGCAAGAGACCCAGTACTTC. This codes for CASSQVLGGMQETQYF.

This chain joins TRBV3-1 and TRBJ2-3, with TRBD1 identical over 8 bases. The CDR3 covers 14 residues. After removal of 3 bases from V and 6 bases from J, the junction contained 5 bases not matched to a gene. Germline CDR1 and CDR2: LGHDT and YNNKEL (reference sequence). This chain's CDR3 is CASSHADRVDTQYF. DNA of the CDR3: TGTGCCAGCAGCCACGCGGACAGGGTCGATACGCAGTATTTT.

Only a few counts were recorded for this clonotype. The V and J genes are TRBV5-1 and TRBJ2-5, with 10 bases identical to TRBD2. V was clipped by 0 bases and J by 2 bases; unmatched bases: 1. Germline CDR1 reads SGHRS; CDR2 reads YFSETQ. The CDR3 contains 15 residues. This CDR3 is CASSLGTSGQETQYF. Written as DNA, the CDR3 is TGCGCCAGCAGCTTGGGGACTAGCGGTCAAGAGACCCAGTACTTC.

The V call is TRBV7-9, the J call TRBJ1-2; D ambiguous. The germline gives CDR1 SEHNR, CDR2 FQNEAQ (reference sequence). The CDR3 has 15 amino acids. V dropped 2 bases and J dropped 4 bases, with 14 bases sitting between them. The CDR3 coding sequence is TGTGCCAGCAGCTTAACGCCGAGTCAATTCTATGGCTACACCTTC. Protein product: CASSLTPSQFYGYTF.

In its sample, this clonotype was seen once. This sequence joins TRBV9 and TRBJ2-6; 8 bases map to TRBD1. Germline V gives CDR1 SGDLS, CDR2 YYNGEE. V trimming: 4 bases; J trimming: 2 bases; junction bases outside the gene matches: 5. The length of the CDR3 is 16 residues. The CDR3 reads CASSLSGGAGANVLTF. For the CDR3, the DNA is TGTGCCAGCAGCCTTTCAGGGGGCGCTGGGGCCAACGTCCTGACTTTC.

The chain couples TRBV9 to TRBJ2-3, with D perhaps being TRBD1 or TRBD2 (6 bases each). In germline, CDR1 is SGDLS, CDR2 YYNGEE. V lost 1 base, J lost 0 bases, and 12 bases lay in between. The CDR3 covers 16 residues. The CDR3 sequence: CASSVRTGTSTDTQYF. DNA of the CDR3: TGTGCCAGCAGCGTACGAACAGGGACTAGCACAGATACGCAGTATTTT.

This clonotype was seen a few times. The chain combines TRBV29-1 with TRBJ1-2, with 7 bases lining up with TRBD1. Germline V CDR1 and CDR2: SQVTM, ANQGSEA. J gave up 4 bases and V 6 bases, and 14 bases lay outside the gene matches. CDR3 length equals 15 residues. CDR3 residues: CSVATGTAIGYGYTF. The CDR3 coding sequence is TGCAGCGTCGCAACCGGGACAGCTATCGGCTATGGCTACACCTTC.

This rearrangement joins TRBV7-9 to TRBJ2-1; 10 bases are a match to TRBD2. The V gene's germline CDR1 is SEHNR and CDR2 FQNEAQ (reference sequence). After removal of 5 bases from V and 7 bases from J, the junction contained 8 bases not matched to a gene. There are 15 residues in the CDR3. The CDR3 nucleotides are TGTGCCAGCAGCCCCCCTAGCGGGGGAAGGAATGAGCAGTTCTTC. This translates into CASSPPSGGRNEQFF. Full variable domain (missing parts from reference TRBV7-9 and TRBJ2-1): DTGVSQNPRHKITKRGQNVTFRCDPISEHNRLYWYRQTLGQGPEFLTYFQNEAQLEKSRLLSDRFSAERPKGSFSTLEIQRTEQGDSAMYLCASSPPSGGRNEQFFGPGTRLTVL.

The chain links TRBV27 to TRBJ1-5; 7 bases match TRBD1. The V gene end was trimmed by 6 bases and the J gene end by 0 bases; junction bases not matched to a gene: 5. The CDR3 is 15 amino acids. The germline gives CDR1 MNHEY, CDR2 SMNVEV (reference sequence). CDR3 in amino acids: CASSTDRDSNQPQHF. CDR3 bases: TGTGCCAGCAGCACTGACAGGGATAGCAATCAGCCCCAGCATTTT.